Here is one TCR beta chain with its context. The junction and the germline gene differ at one end; a read error may be behind it. The CDR3 is 13 residues long. The sample is drawn from a study of T cell responses to AZD1222 COVID-19 vaccine. Study-level information: Second-dose intervals near 4 or 12 weeks were combined.

Profiled with immunoSEQ multiplex PCR; TCRdb holds only in-frame clones, not every one. The data hold 150,000 to 200,000 clones, with roughly 92% observed a single time. The input for sequencing was peripheral blood, taken on day 0 of AZD1222 vaccination. The TCR originated in an adult in good health. The chain couples TRBV12-3 or TRBV12-4 to TRBJ2-7; TRBD1 aligns across 7 bases. As DNA, the CDR3 is TGTGCCAGCAGACTTCCGGGACAGCTATCCTGCCTCTTC. Amino acids: CASRLPGQLSCLF.